One and the same sample provided the 24 T cell receptor beta chains below, sequenced in a study of response to subunit inactivated influenza vaccine. TCRdb ran MiXCR on the RT-PCR reads and lists one entry per CDR3 protein. Among about 570,000 distinct CDR3 sequences listed, 10% to 12% were seen once. This sample was also put to use in a study of T cells expressing NK-cell markers. According to that study: Libraries used 5'RACE template switching adding universal primer site and UMIs.

The input for sequencing was PBMCs from blood, taken on the day of vaccination. These TCRs come from a man aged 45 to 65 who received an inactivated influenza vaccine.

The chain recombines TRBV19 with TRBJ2-2, with TRBD1 identical over 7 bases. Germline V gene lookup returns CDR1 LNHDA and CDR2 SQIVND (reference sequence). J was trimmed by 5 bases and V by 7 bases; bases with no gene match: 10. The CDR3 is made up of 15 amino acids. The CDR3 region has the DNA TGTGCCAGTAAGGACGGGCAGGGGGATACCGGGGAGCTGTTTTTT. It translates to CASKDGQGDTGELFF.

This clonotype was seen at least ten times. The V gene is TRBV12-3 or TRBV12-4, the J gene TRBJ2-1; D unresolved. This CDR3 comprises 15 residues. Trimming pared 1 base from V and 1 base from J, leaving 8 bases between. The CDR3 DNA is TGTGCCAGCAGTTTAGGGGGATGGTCCTACAATGAGCAGTTCTTC. Translated: CASSLGGWSYNEQFF.

The chain uses TRBV4-3 and TRBJ2-3, with TRBD2 matching 11 bases. The CDR3 extends over 20 amino acids. V lost 0 bases and J lost 2; bases outside the gene matches: 13. CDR1 is LGHNA, CDR2 YSLEER, per germline. CDR3 in amino acids: CASSQDLGLAGRTSTDTQYF. CDR3 bases: TGCGCCAGCAGCCAAGACCTTGGACTAGCGGGCCGAACATCCACAGATACGCAGTATTTT.

The V gene is TRBV7-8, the J gene TRBJ2-3; no clear D gene. CDR3 length: 16 amino acids. Germline CDR1 reads SGHVS; CDR2 reads FQNEAQ. V was shortened by 2 bases and J by 0 bases, with 12 bases between the two germline ends. CDR3 sequence reads: CASSLHRLLSTDTQYF. CDR3 DNA: TGTGCCAGCAGCTTACACCGACTGCTTAGCACAGATACGCAGTATTTT.

The V gene is TRBV4-2, the J gene TRBJ2-7; 7 nucleotides align to TRBD1. With V trimmed by 1 base and J by 4 bases, 4 bases remained unmatched. Germline V gene lookup returns CDR1 LGHNA and CDR2 YNFKEQ. This CDR3 comprises 14 residues. This CDR3 reads CASSQGQGEYEQYF. The CDR3 nucleotides are TGTGCCAGCAGCCAAGGGCAGGGGGAATACGAGCAGTACTTC.

This clonotype was counted many times. The chain joins TRBV7-8 to TRBJ2-3; tentative D call: TRBD2 (6 bases). CDR3 size: 14 residues. Per germline, CDR1 SGHVS and CDR2 FQNEAQ. Trimming pared 3 bases from V and 9 bases from J, leaving 16 bases between. The CDR3 coding sequence is TGTGCCAGCAGCTTGAACCAGGACTACCAGACGCAGTATTTT. Translation: CASSLNQDYQTQYF. Combining the CDR3 with reference TRBV7-8 and TRBJ2-3 gives the whole variable domain GAGVSQSPRYKVAKRGQDVALRCDPISGHVSLFWYQQALGQGPEFLTYFQNEAQLDKSGLPSDRFFAERPEGSVSTLKIQRTQQEDSAVYLCASSLNQDYQTQYFGPGTRLTVL.

This clonotype occurred many times. The J gene is TRBJ2-5, the V gene TRBV28; TRBD1 agrees at 8 bases. This CDR3 has 16 residues. Germline loops: CDR1 MDHEN, CDR2 SYDVKM. V shed 4 bases, J shed 5 bases, and the junction held 12 bases outside the gene matches. In nucleotides, the CDR3 is TGTGCCAGCAGTTCGGGGACAGGCGAGCTCGGTGAGACCCAGTACTTC. Translating it yields CASSSGTGELGETQYF.

This clonotype has just a few counts. This chain uses TRBV24-1 with TRBJ2-1, with 9 bases fitting TRBD1. CDR3 size: 15 residues. Germline values: CDR1 KGHDR, CDR2 SFDVKD. The ends lost 5 bases at V and 7 bases at J; junction bases unmatched: 8. The CDR3 DNA is TGTGCCACCAGTGGCCCGGGACAGGGAGGTAATGAGCAGTTCTTC. Encoded protein: CATSGPGQGGNEQFF.

This clonotype was observed at least ten times. Written as DNA, the CDR3 is TGTGCCAGCAGTTCAGGGACACTCAGGGAGTACTTC. This gives the protein CASSSGTLREYF. The V call is TRBV28, the J call TRBJ2-4, with D perhaps matching TRBD1 (6 bases). This CDR3 comprises 12 residues. V shed 4 bases and J shed 14 bases, with 15 bases lying between them. Per germline, CDR1 MDHEN and CDR2 SYDVKM.

This clonotype was detected ten times or more. The CDR3 spells CATSRDIRGEQYF. The CDR3 nucleotides read TGTGCCACCAGCAGAGATATAAGGGGCGAACAGTACTTC. J is TRBJ2-7 and V is TRBV15, with D possibly TRBD1 on 5 matching bases. The CDR3 extends over 13 amino acids. Per the germline V gene, CDR1 is LNHNV and CDR2 is YYDKDF (reference sequence). V was pared by 0 bases and J by 10 bases, with 13 bases between.

This clonotype was seen a few times. The chain has TRBV24-1 and TRBJ1-3; 9 bases align to TRBD1. Looked up from germline, CDR1 is KGHDR and CDR2 is SFDVKD. The CDR3 totals 16 residues. V shed 3 bases and J 4 bases; nucleotides not matched to a gene: 6. As DNA, the CDR3 is TGTGCCACCAGTGATGGGGGACAGGGAGGAGGAAACACCATATATTTT. It specifies CATSDGGQGGGNTIYF.

This clonotype has only a few counts. The V and J genes are TRBV10-3 and TRBJ2-3; D tentatively fits TRBD1 or TRBD2 (5 bases each). This CDR3 has 16 amino acids. The germline CDR1 and CDR2 sequences are ENHRY and SYGVKD. V lost 6 bases and J lost 2, with 18 bases in between. CDR3 DNA: TGTGCCATCAGGATGGGACGGAATTTTTTCACAGATACGCAGTATTTT. Amino acid sequence: CAIRMGRNFFTDTQYF.

The rearrangement joins TRBV20-1 to TRBJ2-7; a possible D gene is TRBD1 (5 bases). V gave up 6 bases and J gave up 0 bases, with 12 bases separating them. Germline values: CDR1 DFQATT, CDR2 SNEGSKA (reference sequence). This CDR3 has 13 amino acids. DNA of the CDR3: TGCAGTGCAACAGGCTACAACTCCTACGAGCAGTACTTC. Protein product: CSATGYNSYEQYF.

Only a few counts were recorded for this clonotype. The V and J genes are TRBV5-1 and TRBJ2-3, with 10 positions matching TRBD2. Germline assignment: CDR1 SGHRS and CDR2 YFSETQ. V shed 4 bases, J shed 5 bases, and the junction held 7 bases outside the gene matches. The CDR3 length is 15 residues. CDR3 DNA: TGCGCCAGCAGCCCTAGCGGGAGTCTGGGAGATACGCAGTATTTT. Translated: CASSPSGSLGDTQYF.

CDR3 region: CASSPRDSRYEQYF. The CDR3 DNA sequence: TGTGCCAGCTCACCACGGGACAGTAGATACGAGCAGTACTTC. The rearrangement links TRBV18 to TRBJ2-7, with 7 bases that match TRBD1. This CDR3 spans 14 amino acids. V gave up 1 base and J gave up 4 bases; unmatched junction bases: 4. From germline, CDR1 is KGHSH and CDR2 LQKENI.

The chain is built from TRBV6-1 and TRBJ1-1, with TRBD1 identical over 10 bases. This CDR3 is built from 14 residues. Germline CDR1 reads MNHNS; CDR2 reads SASEGT. Trimming cost V 6 bases and J 7 bases; bases outside gene matches: 8. Here the CDR3 reads CASRTTGGRGEAFF. For the CDR3, the DNA is TGTGCCAGCAGGACGACAGGGGGCCGTGGTGAAGCTTTCTTT.

Comment on this clonotype: The junction differs from germline at one of its ends, possibly a read error. The J gene is TRBJ2-1, the V gene TRBV6-5; possibly TRBD2 for D (7 bases). The V gene's germline CDR1 is MNHEY and CDR2 SVGAGI. The CDR3 runs to 18 residues. The CDR3 reads CASRYSGGAGISYNEQFF. The CDR3 coding sequence is TGTGCCAGCAGATACTCGGGGGGCGCAGGGATTTCCTACAATGAGCAGTTCTTC.

This clonotype has just a few counts. The chain links TRBV18 to TRBJ1-3, with TRBD1 matching over 7 bases. The J segment lost 0 bases and the V segment lost 3 bases, leaving 11 bases of the junction unmatched. Germline CDR1 KGHSH, CDR2 LQKENI. The CDR3 contains 18 residues. In nucleotides, the CDR3 is TGTGCCAGCTCACCGGACCTCTTACAGGGGATCTCTGGAAACACCATATATTTT. It yields the protein CASSPDLLQGISGNTIYF.

This clonotype has a handful of counts. The chain has TRBV20-1 and TRBJ2-1; 11 positions match TRBD2. The CDR3 length is 15 residues. CDR1 and CDR2 from the germline V gene are DFQATT and SNEGSKA (reference sequence). Germline trimming cut 5 bases from V and 5 bases from J; bases unmatched to any gene: 8. In nucleotides, the CDR3 is TGCAGTGCTCGCTCCCTAGCGGGGGGCCACAATGAGCAGTTCTTC. Translated, it gives CSARSLAGGHNEQFF.

The chain combines TRBV21-1 with TRBJ2-2; the table's D call of TRBD2 was not tested on the DNA. TRBV21-1 is marked as a pseudogene. This CDR3 region has 16 residues. CDR3 residues: CASSKGDWTNTGELFF. The CDR3 DNA reads as TGTGCCAGCAGCAAAGGGGACTGGACGAACACCGGGGAGCTGTTTTTT.

On this clonotype: At one end, the junction sequence differs from germline, possibly due to a read error. The V gene is TRBV5-1, the J gene TRBJ2-1, with 8 bases that match TRBD2. CDR1 and CDR2 (germline): SGHRS, YFSETQ. The CDR3 is made up of 14 amino acids. The CDR3 bases are TGCGCCAGCAGCAGGCGGGGGGCCTACGATGAGCAGTTCTTC. This translates into CASSRRGAYDEQFF.

This clonotype has a count of ten or more. V is TRBV6-6 and J is TRBJ2-7; D possibly corresponds to TRBD1 (6 bases). V was clipped by 7 bases and J by 0 bases, with 7 bases between them. The CDR3 is made up of 12 amino acids. Looked up from germline, CDR1 is MNHNY and CDR2 is SVGAGI (reference sequence). CDR3 coding DNA: TGTGCCAGCAAGGACAGCTCCTACGAGCAGTACTTC. It codes for CASKDSSYEQYF.

In its sample, this clonotype was seen a few times. The chain uses TRBV20-1 and TRBJ1-2; D unclear. Looked up from germline, CDR1 is DFQATT and CDR2 is SNEGSKA (reference sequence). Trimming took off 3 bases at V and 6 bases at J, with 20 bases between the two ends. This CDR3 is 15 amino acids long. The CDR3 sequence: CSARRGSGSFDGYTF. The CDR3 bases are TGCAGTGCTAGGCGGGGAAGCGGGTCCTTTGATGGCTACACCTTC.

This clonotype has ten or more counts. This chain uses TRBV28 with TRBJ2-5; possibly TRBD2 for D (6 bases). The CDR3 covers 13 residues. Germline V gene data show CDR1 as MDHEN and CDR2 as SYDVKM. V was clipped by 10 bases and J by 1 base, with 13 bases between them. This chain's CDR3 is CAITGLSQETQYF. The CDR3 DNA follows: TGTGCCATTACGGGACTGAGCCAAGAGACCCAGTACTTC. The full variable domain, with the rest looked up from reference TRBV28 and TRBJ2-5, is DVKVTQSSRYLVKRTGEKVFLECVQDMDHENMFWYRQDPGLGLRLIYFSYDVKMKEKGDIPEGYSVSREKKERFSLILESASTNQTSMYLCAITGLSQETQYFGPGTRLLVL.